A single sample gave rise to the 26 T cell receptor beta chains below, sequenced in a study of a mutant IDH1 vaccine in newly diagnosed glioma. This table comes from immunoSEQ multiplex PCR, and its TCRdb copy is limited to in-frame clones, with some not included. The table includes around 85,000 clones, approximately 85% detected once. What these receptors recognize is not known. Time point given: week 23, last vaccination. Mutant IDH1 20-mer peptide, at 300 ug, made up each vaccine dose, with topical imiquimod. Sequenced material: PBMCs, taken from a glioma patient whose treatment included an IDH1 peptide vaccine. These receptors came from a man aged 25 to 45 with glioma. Some clones in this sample may be carry-over from other donors' samples.

V and J are TRBV7-9 and TRBJ1-2, with 7 bases identical to TRBD1. The CDR3 totals 16 residues. CDR1 and CDR2 from the germline V gene are SEHNR and FQNEAQ (reference sequence). Trimming at V came to 4 bases and at J to 3 bases, leaving 11 bases not matched to a gene. The CDR3 coding sequence is TGTGCCAGCAGCTCGCTAGTTGACAGGGAAGACTATGGCTACACCTTC. It specifies CASSSLVDREDYGYTF.

This clone occurred once. The V call is TRBV7-2, the J call TRBJ2-6, with D unclear. The CDR3 covers 14 residues. V lost 2 bases and J lost 0, with 2 bases in between. CDR1 SGHTA and CDR2 FQGNSA come from the germline V gene. CDR3 in DNA: TGTGCCAGCAGCTTATCCTCTGGGGCCAACGTCCTGACTTTC. Amino acid sequence: CASSLSSGANVLTF.

This rearrangement joins TRBV19 to TRBJ2-7; D is possibly TRBD1 or TRBD2 (6 bases each). Looked up from germline, CDR1 is LNHDA and CDR2 is SQIVND (reference sequence). V lost 4 bases to trimming and J lost 2 bases, with 12 bases between them. The CDR3 loop spans 14 amino acids. The CDR3 region is CASSRRDKTYEQYF. The DNA of the CDR3 is TGTGCCAGTAGTAGGCGGGACAAGACCTACGAGCAGTACTTC.

The chain uses TRBV2 and TRBJ1-3, with D uncertain. Trimming cost V 4 bases and J 0 bases, with 7 bases left between them. Germline loops: CDR1 SNHLY, CDR2 FYNNEI. The CDR3 runs to 14 residues. The CDR3 loop reads CASSVGVSGNTIYF. The CDR3 coding sequence is TGTGCCAGCAGTGTCGGGGTCTCTGGAAACACCATATATTTT.

This chain links TRBV2 with TRBJ2-7; 9 nucleotides match TRBD1. Germline CDR1 SNHLY, CDR2 FYNNEI. The CDR3 covers 14 residues. Trimming took 4 bases from V and 2 from J; bases not matched to a gene: 3. Written as DNA, the CDR3 is TGTGCCAGCAGTGGGGGACAGGGTCCCTACGAGCAGTACTTC. This translates into CASSGGQGPYEQYF.

The rearrangement uses TRBV5-1 and TRBJ2-3; D unresolved. This CDR3 contains 15 residues. In germline, CDR1 is SGHRS, CDR2 YFSETQ. V dropped 1 base and J dropped 4 bases, with 13 bases sitting between them. CDR3 residues: CASSLQDPSADTQYF. The DNA for the CDR3 is TGCGCCAGCAGCTTGCAGGACCCCTCGGCAGATACGCAGTATTTT.

V is TRBV7-9 and J is TRBJ2-3; 11 positions agree with TRBD2. Germline CDR1 is SEHNR and CDR2 is FQNEAQ (reference sequence). Unmatched junction bases numbered 8, after V lost 8 bases and J lost 4 bases. The CDR3 is 15 residues long. CDR3 sequence reads: CASLSGLAVADTQYF. In DNA, the CDR3 is TGTGCCAGCTTGTCGGGACTAGCGGTCGCAGATACGCAGTATTTT. Based on the CDR3 plus reference TRBV7-9 and TRBJ2-3, the full variable domain is DTGVSQNPRHKITKRGQNVTFRCDPISEHNRLYWYRQTLGQGPEFLTYFQNEAQLEKSRLLSDRFSAERPKGSFSTLEIQRTEQGDSAMYLCASLSGLAVADTQYFGPGTRLTVL.

The rearrangement joins TRBV29-1 to TRBJ2-1; TRBD2 aligns across 9 bases. Germline loops: CDR1 SQVTM, CDR2 ANQGSEA. The ends lost 5 bases at V and 7 bases at J; junction bases unmatched: 9. The CDR3 totals 14 residues. CDR3 region: CSVTGRGGRNEQFF. CDR3 nucleotide sequence: TGCAGCGTTACAGGGCGGGGGGGCAGGAATGAGCAGTTCTTC.

The V and J genes are TRBV5-5 and TRBJ2-3; no clear D gene. The CDR3 loop spans 12 amino acids. CDR1 is SGHKS, CDR2 YYEKEE, per germline (reference sequence). V dropped 4 bases and J dropped 3 bases, with 6 bases sitting between them. The CDR3 spells CASSPGTDTQYF. The CDR3 DNA is TGTGCCAGCAGCCCCGGTACAGATACGCAGTATTTT.

The V gene is TRBV21-1, the J gene TRBJ1-1; the table's D call, TRBD1, has no DNA check behind it. TRBV21-1 is a pseudogene segment. The CDR3 covers 14 residues. CDR3 bases: TGTGCCAGCAGCTTGGGGCGGCTGAACACTGAAGCTTTCTTT. Translated, it gives CASSLGRLNTEAFF.

The chain has TRBV6-1 and TRBJ1-2, with D perhaps TRBD1 (5 bases). CDR1 and CDR2 (germline): MNHNS, SASEGT. The CDR3 runs 11 residues. Between the trimmed V and J ends, which lost 7 bases and 5 bases, there was a span of 8 bases. The DNA for the CDR3 is TGTGCCAGCACGGACAATTATGGCTACACCTTC. Its translation: CASTDNYGYTF.

V usage is TRBV12-2 and J usage is TRBJ2-1; the D call in the table, TRBD2, was not verified against the DNA. TRBV12-2 is termed a pseudogene. The length of the CDR3 is 13 residues. CDR3 loop: CASRRRGGVEQFF. Here the CDR3 DNA reads TGTGCAAGTCGCCGCCGGGGGGGCGTAGAGCAGTTCTTC.

The chain couples TRBV6-8 to TRBJ1-5; D might be TRBD1 (5 bases). The CDR3 contains 18 residues. The germline V gene encodes CDR1 MNHGY and CDR2 SAAAGT. V lost 0 bases to trimming and J lost 3 bases, with 18 bases between them. As DNA, the CDR3 is TGTGCCAGCAGTTACTCGGGTCTTCGGACAAGGTACAATCAGCCCCAGCATTTT. Amino acids: CASSYSGLRTRYNQPQHF.

CDR3 in DNA: TGTGCCAGCAGTCGAGGCCAGCGGGCTTTCTTT. Its protein is CASSRGQRAFF. The V call is TRBV25-1, the J call TRBJ1-1; D ambiguous. Germline V gene sequence: CDR1 MGHDK, CDR2 SYGVNS. The CDR3 is made up of 11 amino acids. Trimming left V 5 bases short and J 11 bases short, with 12 bases between.

This clone was picked up many times. V is TRBV27 and J is TRBJ2-3, with a weak D call TRBD2 (5 bases). Germline lookup yields CDR1 MNHEY and CDR2 SMNVEV (reference sequence). The V end lost 8 bases, the J end lost 4 bases, and 10 bases lay between the germline ends. CDR3 length: 12 residues. CDR3 DNA sequence: TGTGCCAGCGGCTGGACTGCAGATACGCAGTATTTT. It specifies CASGWTADTQYF.

This clone appeared once. V gene TRBV19 combines with J gene TRBJ1-2; the D is unclear. Germline CDR1 is LNHDA and CDR2 is SQIVND (reference sequence). V gave up 8 bases and J gave up 2 bases, with 9 bases separating them. This CDR3 has 12 amino acids. This chain's CDR3 is CASEAGNYGYTF. The CDR3 nucleotides read TGTGCCAGTGAGGCGGGAAACTATGGCTACACCTTC.

This chain joins TRBV27 and TRBJ1-1; D may be TRBD1 (5 bases). CDR3 length: 13 residues. The ends were cut back, 6 bases at V and 2 bases at J, with 10 bases in the middle. Germline V gene lookup returns CDR1 MNHEY and CDR2 SMNVEV (reference sequence). The CDR3 DNA reads TGTGCCAGCAGGTGGACACCTAACACTGAAGCTTTCTTT. This sequence encodes CASRWTPNTEAFF.

V usage is TRBV6-6 and J usage is TRBJ2-5; D unclear. Gene TRBJ2-7 matches the end of the DNA better, so the J call may be wrong. The CDR3 contains 15 residues. The germline gives CDR1 MNHNY, CDR2 SVGAGI (reference sequence). The CDR3: CASSYGPRSSYEQYF. The CDR3 bases are TGTGCCAGCAGTTACGGACCGAGAAGCTCCTACGAGCAGTACTTC.

The J gene is TRBJ1-1, the V gene TRBV29-1; D ambiguous. Germline lookup yields CDR1 SQVTM and CDR2 ANQGSEA. Trimming pared 7 bases from V and 1 base from J, leaving 7 bases between. This CDR3 contains 11 residues. As DNA, the CDR3 is TGCAGCGCAAGACCGAACACTGAAGCTTTCTTT. Its translation is CSARPNTEAFF.

This chain joins TRBV9 and TRBJ1-5; 8 bases are a match to TRBD1. The CDR3 is 15 residues long. After removal of 0 bases from V and 7 bases from J, the junction contained 6 bases not matched to a gene. Germline lookup yields CDR1 SGDLS and CDR2 YYNGEE. CDR3 in DNA: TGTGCCAGCAGCGTAGGGTCAGGGGGCGGGCAGCCCCAGCATTTT. Protein sequence: CASSVGSGGGQPQHF.

The genes are TRBV7-2 and TRBJ1-2, with unresolved D. The V and J ends lost 2 bases and 5 bases respectively, with 18 bases between them. Germline V gene lookup returns CDR1 SGHTA and CDR2 FQGNSA. This CDR3 region has 16 residues. CDR3 DNA sequence: TGTGCCAGCAGCTTACCTGTCGGCCGAAGGACTTATGGCTACACCTTC. Amino acids: CASSLPVGRRTYGYTF.

V usage is TRBV29-1 and J usage is TRBJ1-3, with TRBD1 matching over 8 bases. The CDR3 is 14 amino acids. From germline, CDR1 is SQVTM and CDR2 ANQGSEA. V lost 4 bases and J lost 8; bases outside the gene matches: 10. CDR3 in DNA: TGCAGCGTTGTTGTGCAGGGGGCGGGAGACACCATATATTTT. Amino acid sequence: CSVVVQGAGDTIYF.

This chain links TRBV5-1 with TRBJ2-3, with 8 bases fitting TRBD2. The CDR3 loop spans 15 amino acids. In germline, CDR1 is SGHRS, CDR2 YFSETQ. V lost 0 bases to trimming and J lost 5 bases; unmatched junction nucleotides: 5. CDR3 DNA sequence: TGCGCCAGCAGCTTGGCCTCTAGCGGGCGAGATACGCAGTATTTT. Translated: CASSLASSGRDTQYF.

The rearrangement links TRBV28 to TRBJ2-1; D unclear. Germline assignment: CDR1 MDHEN and CDR2 SYDVKM. This CDR3 region has 14 residues. Between the trimmed V and J ends, which lost 5 bases and 5 bases, there was a span of 13 bases. The CDR3 nucleotides read TGTGCCAGCAGTACCTCGGACCCGAACAATGAGCAGTTCTTC. The encoded protein is CASSTSDPNNEQFF.

The chain has TRBV28 and TRBJ2-7; perhaps TRBD2 as D (6 bases). Trimming stripped 6 bases from V and 2 bases from J, with 14 bases between. This CDR3 contains 14 residues. Germline V lookup: CDR1 MDHEN, CDR2 SYDVKM. In nucleotides, the CDR3 is TGTGCCAGCAGCCTCGGGACTTGGACCTACGAGCAGTACTTC. This encodes CASSLGTWTYEQYF.

The chain employs TRBV5-1 and TRBJ2-2; D is unresolved. The germline V and J ends were trimmed by 4 bases and 4 bases, with 20 bases remaining between them. Germline loops: CDR1 SGHRS, CDR2 YFSETQ. The CDR3 contains 17 residues. The CDR3 loop is CASSLGRTRMGTGELFF. As DNA, the CDR3 is TGCGCCAGCAGCCTGGGCAGGACCCGGATGGGCACCGGGGAGCTGTTTTTT.